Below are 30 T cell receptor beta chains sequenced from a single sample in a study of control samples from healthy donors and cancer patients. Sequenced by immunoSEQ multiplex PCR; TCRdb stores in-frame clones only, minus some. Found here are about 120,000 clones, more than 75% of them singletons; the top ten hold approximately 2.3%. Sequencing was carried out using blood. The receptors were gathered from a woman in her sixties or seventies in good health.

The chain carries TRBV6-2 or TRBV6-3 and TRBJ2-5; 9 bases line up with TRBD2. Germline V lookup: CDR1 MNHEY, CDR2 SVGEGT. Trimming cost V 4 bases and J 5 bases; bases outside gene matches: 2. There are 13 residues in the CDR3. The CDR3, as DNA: TGTGCCAGCAGTTCCCTAGCGGGGGAGACCCAGTACTTC. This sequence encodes CASSSLAGETQYF.

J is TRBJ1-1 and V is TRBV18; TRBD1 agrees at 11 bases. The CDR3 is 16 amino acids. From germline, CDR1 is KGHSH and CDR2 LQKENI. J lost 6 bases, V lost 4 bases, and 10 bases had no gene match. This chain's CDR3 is CASSRDRGSNGAEAFF. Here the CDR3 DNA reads TGTGCCAGCTCACGGGACAGGGGGTCTAACGGCGCTGAAGCTTTCTTT.

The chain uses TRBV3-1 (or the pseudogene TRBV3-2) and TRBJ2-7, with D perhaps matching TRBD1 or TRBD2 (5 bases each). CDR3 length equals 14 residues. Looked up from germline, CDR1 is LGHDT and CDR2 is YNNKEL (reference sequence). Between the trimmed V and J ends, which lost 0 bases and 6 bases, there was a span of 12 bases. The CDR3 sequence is CASSQEGTGREQYF. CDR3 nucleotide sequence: TGTGCCAGCAGCCAAGAGGGGACCGGGCGCGAGCAGTACTTC.

CDR3: CASSLDTNEQFF. CDR3 DNA: TGTGCCAGCAGCCTAGACACCAATGAGCAGTTCTTC. V gene TRBV7-3 combines with J gene TRBJ2-1; D unclear. The CDR3 consists of 12 residues. Germline V gene sequence: CDR1 SGHTA, CDR2 FQGTGA. V was clipped by 5 bases and J by 6 bases, with 8 bases between them.

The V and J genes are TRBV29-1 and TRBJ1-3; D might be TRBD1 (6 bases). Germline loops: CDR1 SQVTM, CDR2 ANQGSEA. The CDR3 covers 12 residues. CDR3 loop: CSGGATGNTIYF. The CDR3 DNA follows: TGCAGTGGGGGGGCGACTGGAAACACCATATATTTT.

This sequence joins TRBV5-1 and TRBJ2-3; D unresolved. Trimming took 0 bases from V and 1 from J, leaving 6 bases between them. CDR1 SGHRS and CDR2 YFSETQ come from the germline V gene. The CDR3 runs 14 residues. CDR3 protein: CASSLETGTDTQYF. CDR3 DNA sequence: TGCGCCAGCAGCTTGGAGACGGGCACAGATACGCAGTATTTT.

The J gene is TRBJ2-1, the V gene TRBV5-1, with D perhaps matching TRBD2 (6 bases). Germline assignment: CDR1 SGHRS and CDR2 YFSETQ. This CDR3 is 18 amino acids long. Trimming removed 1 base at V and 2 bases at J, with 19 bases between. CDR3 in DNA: TGCGCCAGCAGCTTGACCCCCGGCGGGGCCCCCCCCTACAATGAGCAGTTCTTC. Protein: CASSLTPGGAPPYNEQFF.

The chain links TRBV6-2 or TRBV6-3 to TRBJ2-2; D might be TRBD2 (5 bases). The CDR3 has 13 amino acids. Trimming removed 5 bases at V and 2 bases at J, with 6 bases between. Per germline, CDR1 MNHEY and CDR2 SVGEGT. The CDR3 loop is CASSRLNTGELFF. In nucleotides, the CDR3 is TGTGCCAGCAGTAGACTAAACACCGGGGAGCTGTTTTTT.

CDR3 in DNA: TGTGCCAGTAGTATAGCTGGGGATGAGCAGTTCTTC. Its translation is CASSIAGDEQFF. The J gene is TRBJ2-1, the V gene TRBV19; the D is unclear. This CDR3 has 12 residues. The germline V gene encodes CDR1 LNHDA and CDR2 SQIVND (reference sequence). Trimming left V 1 base short and J 8 bases short, with 6 bases between.

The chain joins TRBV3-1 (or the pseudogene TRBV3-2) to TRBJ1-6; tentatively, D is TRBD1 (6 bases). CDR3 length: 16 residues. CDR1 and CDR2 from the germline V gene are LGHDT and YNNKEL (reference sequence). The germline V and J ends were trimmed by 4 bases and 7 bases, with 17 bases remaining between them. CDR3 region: CASSPTGSTPNSPLHF. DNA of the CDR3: TGTGCCAGCAGCCCTACAGGGTCTACCCCAAATTCACCCCTCCACTTT.

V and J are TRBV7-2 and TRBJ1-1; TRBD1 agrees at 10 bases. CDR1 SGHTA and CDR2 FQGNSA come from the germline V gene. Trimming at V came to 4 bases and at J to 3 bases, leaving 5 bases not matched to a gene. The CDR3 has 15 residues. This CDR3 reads CASSSRTGGHTEAFF. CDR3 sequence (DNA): TGTGCCAGCAGCTCGCGGACAGGGGGGCACACTGAAGCTTTCTTT.

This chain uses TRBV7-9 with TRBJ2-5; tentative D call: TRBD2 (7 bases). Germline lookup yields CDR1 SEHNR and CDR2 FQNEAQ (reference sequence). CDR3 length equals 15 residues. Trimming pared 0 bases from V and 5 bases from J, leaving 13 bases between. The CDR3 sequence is CASSLAPGEGETQYF. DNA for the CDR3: TGTGCCAGCAGCTTAGCCCCAGGGGAGGGGGAGACCCAGTACTTC.

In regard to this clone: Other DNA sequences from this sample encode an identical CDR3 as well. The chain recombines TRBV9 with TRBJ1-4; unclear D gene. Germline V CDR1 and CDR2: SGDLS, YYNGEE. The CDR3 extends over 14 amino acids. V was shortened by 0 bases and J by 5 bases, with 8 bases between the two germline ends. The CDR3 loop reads CASSVEGRNEKLFF. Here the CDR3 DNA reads TGTGCCAGCAGCGTAGAAGGCAGGAATGAAAAACTGTTTTTT.

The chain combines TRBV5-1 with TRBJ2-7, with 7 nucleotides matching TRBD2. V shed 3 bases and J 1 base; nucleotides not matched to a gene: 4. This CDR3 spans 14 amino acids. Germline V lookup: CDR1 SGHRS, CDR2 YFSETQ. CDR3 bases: TGCGCCAGCAGCTGGGAGGGCCTATCCTACGAGCAGTACTTC. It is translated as CASSWEGLSYEQYF.

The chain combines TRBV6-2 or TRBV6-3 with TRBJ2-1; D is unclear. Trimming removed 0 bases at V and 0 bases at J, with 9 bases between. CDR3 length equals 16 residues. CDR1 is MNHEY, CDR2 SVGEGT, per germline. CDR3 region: CASSYSSTSSYNEQFF. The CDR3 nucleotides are TGTGCCAGCAGTTACTCGAGCACAAGCTCCTACAATGAGCAGTTCTTC.

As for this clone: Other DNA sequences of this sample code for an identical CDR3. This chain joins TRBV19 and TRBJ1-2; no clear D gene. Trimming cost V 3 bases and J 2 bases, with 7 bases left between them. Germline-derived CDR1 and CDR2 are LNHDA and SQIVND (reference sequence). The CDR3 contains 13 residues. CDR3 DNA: TGTGCCAGTAGTATCTCGGGGAACTATGGCTACACCTTC. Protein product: CASSISGNYGYTF.

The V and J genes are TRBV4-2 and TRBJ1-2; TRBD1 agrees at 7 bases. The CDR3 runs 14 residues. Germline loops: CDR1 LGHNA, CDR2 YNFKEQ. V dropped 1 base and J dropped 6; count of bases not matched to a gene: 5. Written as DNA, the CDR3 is TGTGCCAGCAGCCAAGGACAGGGAGTGAATGGCTACACCTTC. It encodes CASSQGQGVNGYTF.

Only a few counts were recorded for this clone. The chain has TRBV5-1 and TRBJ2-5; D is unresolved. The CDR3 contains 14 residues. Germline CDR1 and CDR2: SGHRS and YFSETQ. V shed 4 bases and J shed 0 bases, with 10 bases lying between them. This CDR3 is CASSPMTYQETQYF. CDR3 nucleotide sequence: TGCGCCAGCAGCCCTATGACATACCAAGAGACCCAGTACTTC. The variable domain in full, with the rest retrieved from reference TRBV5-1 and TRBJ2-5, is KAGVTQTPRYLIKTRGQQVTLSCSPISGHRSVSWYQQTPGQGLQFLFEYFSETQRNKGNFPGRFSGRQFSNSRSEMNVSTLELGDSALYLCASSPMTYQETQYFGPGTRLLVL.

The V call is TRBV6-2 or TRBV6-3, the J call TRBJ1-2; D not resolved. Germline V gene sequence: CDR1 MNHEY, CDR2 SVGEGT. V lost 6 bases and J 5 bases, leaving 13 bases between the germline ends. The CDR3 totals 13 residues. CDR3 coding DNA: TGTGCCAGCAGCCCCTCGGCCGGATATGGCTACACCTTC. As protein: CASSPSAGYGYTF.

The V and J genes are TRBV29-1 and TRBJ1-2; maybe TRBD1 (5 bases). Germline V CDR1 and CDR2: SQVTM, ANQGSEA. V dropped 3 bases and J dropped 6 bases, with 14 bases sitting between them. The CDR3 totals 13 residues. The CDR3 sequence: CSVDAGTGNGYTF. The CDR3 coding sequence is TGCAGCGTTGACGCCGGGACCGGGAATGGCTACACCTTC.

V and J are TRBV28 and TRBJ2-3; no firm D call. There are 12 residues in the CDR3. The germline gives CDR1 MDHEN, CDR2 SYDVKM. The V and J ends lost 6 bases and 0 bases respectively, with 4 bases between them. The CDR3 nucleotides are TGTGCCAGCAGGACCAGCACAGATACGCAGTATTTT. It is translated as CASRTSTDTQYF.

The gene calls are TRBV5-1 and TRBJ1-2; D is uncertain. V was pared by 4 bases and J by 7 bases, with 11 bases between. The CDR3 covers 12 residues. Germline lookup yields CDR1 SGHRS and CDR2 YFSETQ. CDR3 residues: CASSRTRGGYTF. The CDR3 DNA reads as TGCGCCAGCAGCAGGACTCGGGGTGGCTACACCTTC. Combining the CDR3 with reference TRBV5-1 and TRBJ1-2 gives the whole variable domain KAGVTQTPRYLIKTRGQQVTLSCSPISGHRSVSWYQQTPGQGLQFLFEYFSETQRNKGNFPGRFSGRQFSNSRSEMNVSTLELGDSALYLCASSRTRGGYTFGSGTRLTVV.

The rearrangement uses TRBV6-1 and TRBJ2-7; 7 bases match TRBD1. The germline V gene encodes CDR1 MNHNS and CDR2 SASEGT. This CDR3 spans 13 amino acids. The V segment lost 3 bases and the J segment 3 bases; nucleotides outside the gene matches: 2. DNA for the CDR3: TGTGCCAGCAGTGACGGACAGGACTACGAGCAGTACTTC. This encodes CASSDGQDYEQYF.

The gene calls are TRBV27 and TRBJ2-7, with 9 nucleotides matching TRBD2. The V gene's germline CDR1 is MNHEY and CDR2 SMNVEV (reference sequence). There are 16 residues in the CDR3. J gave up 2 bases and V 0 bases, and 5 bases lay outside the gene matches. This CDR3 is CASSLSQGTSTYEQYF. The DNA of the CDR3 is TGTGCCAGCAGTTTATCCCAAGGGACTAGCACCTACGAGCAGTACTTC.

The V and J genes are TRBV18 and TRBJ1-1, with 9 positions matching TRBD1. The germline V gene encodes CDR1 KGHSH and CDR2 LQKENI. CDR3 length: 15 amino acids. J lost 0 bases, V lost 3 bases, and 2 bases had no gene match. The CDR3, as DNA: TGTGCCAGCTCACCCGGGACAGGGTTGAACACTGAAGCTTTCTTT. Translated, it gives CASSPGTGLNTEAFF.

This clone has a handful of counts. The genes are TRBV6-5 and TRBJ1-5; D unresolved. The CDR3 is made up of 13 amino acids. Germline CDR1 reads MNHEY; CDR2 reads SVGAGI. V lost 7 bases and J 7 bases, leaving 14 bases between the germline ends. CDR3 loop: CASTPGRYQPQHF. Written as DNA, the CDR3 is TGTGCCAGCACTCCCGGGCGATACCAGCCCCAGCATTTT.

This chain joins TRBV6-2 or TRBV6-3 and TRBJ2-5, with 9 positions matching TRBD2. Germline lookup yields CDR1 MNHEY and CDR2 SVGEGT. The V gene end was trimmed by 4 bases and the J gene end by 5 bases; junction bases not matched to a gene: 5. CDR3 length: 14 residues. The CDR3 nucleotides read TGTGCCAGCAGTTCGGGCGGGGGGGCGGAGACCCAGTACTTC. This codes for CASSSGGGAETQYF.

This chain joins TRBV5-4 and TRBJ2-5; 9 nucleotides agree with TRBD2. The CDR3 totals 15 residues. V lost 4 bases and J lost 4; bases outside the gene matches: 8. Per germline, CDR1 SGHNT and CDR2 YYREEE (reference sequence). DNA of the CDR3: TGTGCCAGCAGCCCTGGGACTAGCCCCGGAGAGACCCAGTACTTC. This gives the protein CASSPGTSPGETQYF.

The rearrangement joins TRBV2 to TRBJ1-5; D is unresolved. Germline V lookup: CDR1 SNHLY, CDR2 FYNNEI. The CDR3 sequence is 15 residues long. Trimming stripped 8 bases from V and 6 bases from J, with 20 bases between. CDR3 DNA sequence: TGTGCCAGCGACCCTATTCGCCCCGGCAGTCAGCCCCAGCATTTT. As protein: CASDPIRPGSQPQHF.

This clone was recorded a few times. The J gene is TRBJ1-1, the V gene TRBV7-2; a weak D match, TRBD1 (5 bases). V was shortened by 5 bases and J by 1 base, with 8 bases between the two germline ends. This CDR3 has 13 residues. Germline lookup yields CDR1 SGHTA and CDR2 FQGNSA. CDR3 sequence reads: CASSGATNTEAFF. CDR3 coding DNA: TGTGCCAGCAGCGGGGCGACGAACACTGAAGCTTTCTTT.